The 23 T cell receptor beta chains given below trace back to one sample, sequenced in a study of blood T cell repertoires in COVID-19. TCRdb keeps only in-frame clones here, not all; method: immunoSEQ multiplex PCR. The sample carries 200,000 to 300,000 clones, 85% to 90% recorded once. Sequenced input: peripheral blood. These receptors were taken from a woman between 35 and 50 years old with acute or convalescent COVID-19.

The rearrangement joins TRBV3-1 (or the pseudogene TRBV3-2) to TRBJ1-2, with 9 bases fitting TRBD1. CDR1 and CDR2 (germline): LGHDT, YNNKEL (reference sequence). This CDR3 is 16 amino acids long. V lost 0 bases to trimming and J lost 8 bases; unmatched junction nucleotides: 10. The CDR3 region has the DNA TGTGCCAGCAGCCAAGATGGGCGGACAGGGGAGAGGGGCTACACCTTC. Translated, it gives CASSQDGRTGERGYTF.

The rearrangement links TRBV9 to TRBJ1-1, with 8 bases matching TRBD1. The V gene's germline CDR1 is SGDLS and CDR2 YYNGEE. J gave up 1 base and V 8 bases, and 7 bases lay outside the gene matches. The CDR3 spans 14 residues. CDR3 nucleotide sequence: TGTGCCAGTTCCGAACAGGGGGGGAACACTGAAGCTTTCTTT. Translating it yields CASSEQGGNTEAFF.

The chain employs TRBV19 and TRBJ2-7; 8 bases align to TRBD1. J gave up 6 bases and V 7 bases, and 8 bases lay outside the gene matches. CDR1 and CDR2 from the germline V gene are LNHDA and SQIVND (reference sequence). The CDR3 spans 13 residues. CDR3 loop: CASKGTGSREQYV. DNA of the CDR3: TGTGCCAGTAAGGGGACAGGTTCCCGCGAGCAGTACGTC.

The gene calls are TRBV19 and TRBJ2-2; D perhaps matches TRBD1 (6 bases). V dropped 4 bases and J dropped 0 bases, with 9 bases sitting between them. In germline, CDR1 is LNHDA, CDR2 SQIVND (reference sequence). The CDR3 sequence is 15 residues long. The CDR3 nucleotides read TGTGCCAGTAGTAGGTCAGGGGCGAACACCGGGGAGCTGTTTTTT. Its protein is CASSRSGANTGELFF. Full variable domain (missing parts from reference TRBV19 and TRBJ2-2): DGGITQSPKYLFRKEGQNVTLSCEQNLNHDAMYWYRQDPGQGLRLIYYSQIVNDFQKGDIAEGYSVSREKKESFPLTVTSAQKNPTAFYLCASSRSGANTGELFFGEGSRLTVL.

The chain employs TRBV19 and TRBJ1-2, with D possibly being TRBD1 (5 bases). This CDR3 is built from 12 residues. V lost 6 bases to trimming and J lost 5 bases, with 10 bases between them. Germline V CDR1 and CDR2: LNHDA, SQIVND (reference sequence). The CDR3 DNA follows: TGTGCCAGTAGCTCTCGGGGGTATGGCTACACCTTC. This gives the protein CASSSRGYGYTF.

This chain uses TRBV30 with TRBJ1-6, with D unclear. Germline V gene data show CDR1 as GTSNPN and CDR2 as SVGIG (reference sequence). Trimming cost V 0 bases and J 10 bases, with 16 bases left between them. CDR3 length: 15 residues. The CDR3 nucleotides are TGTGCCTGGAGTGTCGATTCCGGTCTTTGGTCACCCCTCCACTTT. This translates into CAWSVDSGLWSPLHF. The full variable domain, with the rest looked up from reference TRBV30 and TRBJ1-6, is SQTIHQWPATLVQPVGSPLSLECTVEGTSNPNLYWYRQAAGRGLQLLFYSVGIGQISSEVPQNLSASRPQDRQFILSSKKLLLSDSGFYLCAWSVDSGLWSPLHFGNGTRLTVT.

This sequence joins TRBV6-5 and TRBJ1-4; 8 nucleotides align to TRBD1. Germline V gene data show CDR1 as MNHEY and CDR2 as SVGAGI. CDR3 length: 14 residues. V shed 7 bases and J 4 bases; nucleotides not matched to a gene: 5. The CDR3 nucleotides are TGTGCCAGCAAGCGGACAGGGATTAATGAAAAACTGTTTTTT. Translation: CASKRTGINEKLFF.

This rearrangement joins TRBV28 to TRBJ1-2, with D hard to call. The CDR3 is 13 amino acids. Germline values: CDR1 MDHEN, CDR2 SYDVKM. V was trimmed by 2 bases and J by 4 bases, leaving 8 bases between them. CDR3 DNA sequence: TGTGCCAGCAGTTTAGGGCAGCTCTATGGCTACACCTTC. Amino acids: CASSLGQLYGYTF.

The V gene is TRBV12-3 or TRBV12-4, the J gene TRBJ1-1; possible D gene TRBD1, 5 bases. V lost 3 bases, J lost 5 bases, and 10 bases lay in between. The CDR3 runs to 13 residues. CDR3 sequence: CASSLWGGTEAFF. CDR3 sequence (DNA): TGTGCCAGCAGTTTGTGGGGGGGGACTGAAGCTTTCTTT.

V is TRBV12-5 and J is TRBJ2-2; maybe TRBD2 (5 bases). The germline CDR1 and CDR2 sequences are LGHNT and FRNRAP. Trimming removed 6 bases at V and 6 bases at J, with 8 bases between. The CDR3 consists of 12 residues. The CDR3 DNA sequence: TGTGCTAGTGGGAAGGGAGCCGGGGAGCTGTTTTTT. Amino acids: CASGKGAGELFF.

This chain uses TRBV6-5 with TRBJ1-4; 7 positions match TRBD1. CDR3 length: 14 amino acids. Trimming cost V 6 bases and J 10 bases; bases outside gene matches: 11. Germline CDR1 is MNHEY and CDR2 is SVGAGI. This CDR3 reads CASRRDSPPVKLFF. The CDR3, as DNA: TGTGCCAGCAGACGGGACAGTCCTCCGGTAAAACTGTTTTTT.

V gene TRBV5-5 combines with J gene TRBJ2-4; 7 bases are a match to TRBD2. The ends lost 4 bases at V and 5 bases at J; junction bases unmatched: 6. The germline CDR1 and CDR2 sequences are SGHKS and YYEKEE (reference sequence). This CDR3 contains 14 residues. The CDR3, as DNA: TGTGCCAGCAGCCTTCGGGGGGTACAAAACATTCAGTACTTC. Its translation: CASSLRGVQNIQYF.

CDR3 DNA: TGTGCCAGCTCACCCCTCGACAGGGTGGATGGCTACACCTTC. This sequence encodes CASSPLDRVDGYTF. The chain recombines TRBV18 with TRBJ1-2, with 7 positions matching TRBD1. The CDR3 loop spans 14 amino acids. The V gene end was trimmed by 3 bases and the J gene end by 6 bases; junction bases not matched to a gene: 7. Germline V lookup: CDR1 KGHSH, CDR2 LQKENI.

The count of this clone is one. The rearrangement links TRBV5-1 to TRBJ2-1; tentative D call: TRBD1 (7 bases). V lost 5 bases to trimming and J lost 3 bases, with 12 bases between them. CDR1 is SGHRS, CDR2 YFSETQ, per germline. The CDR3 runs to 14 residues. The CDR3 reads CASRRGDSYNEQFF. In DNA form, the CDR3 reads TGCGCCAGCAGGAGGGGGGACAGCTACAATGAGCAGTTCTTC.

This clone came up once. The chain couples TRBV25-1 to TRBJ1-2; possibly TRBD1 for D (6 bases). Trimming stripped 1 base from V and 10 bases from J, with 10 bases between. Germline loops: CDR1 MGHDK, CDR2 SYGVNS. The CDR3 runs 12 residues. In nucleotides, the CDR3 is TGTGCCAGCAGTGAATCGGACAGCATCTACACCTTC. Residues: CASSESDSIYTF.

Written as DNA, the CDR3 is TGTGCCAGCTCACCCGGCGGGGGGACTGGGGCCAACGTCCTGACTTTC. It translates to CASSPGGGTGANVLTF. The chain recombines TRBV18 with TRBJ2-6; 8 bases are a match to TRBD2. This CDR3 has 16 residues. Per the germline V gene, CDR1 is KGHSH and CDR2 is LQKENI. V lost 3 bases to trimming and J lost 2 bases; unmatched junction nucleotides: 3.

The chain uses TRBV30 and TRBJ1-6; tentatively, D is TRBD1 (5 bases). In germline, CDR1 is GTSNPN, CDR2 SVGIG (reference sequence). This CDR3 region has 14 residues. Trimming removed 0 bases at V and 10 bases at J, with 13 bases between. This chain's CDR3 is CAWSVGQGYSPLHF. In DNA, the CDR3 is TGTGCCTGGAGTGTGGGGCAGGGTTACTCACCCCTCCACTTT.

The CDR3 region has the DNA TGCGCCAGCCAAGACAGGGTCAATCAGCCCCAGCATTTT. This codes for CASQDRVNQPQHF. V and J are TRBV5-1 and TRBJ1-5; 7 bases align to TRBD1. The junction had 4 bases not matched to a gene; V was cut back by 7 bases and J by 3 bases. Germline V gene data show CDR1 as SGHRS and CDR2 as YFSETQ. CDR3 length equals 13 residues.

The chain combines TRBV6-1 with TRBJ2-7, with D possibly TRBD2 on 6 matching bases. The germline gives CDR1 MNHNS, CDR2 SASEGT. CDR3 size: 16 residues. Trimming cost V 1 base and J 6 bases, with 19 bases left between them. This CDR3 reads CASSEVAAGPGAEQYV. CDR3 nucleotides: TGTGCCAGCAGTGAAGTAGCGGCGGGGCCTGGGGCCGAGCAGTACGTC.

This chain connects TRBV11-2 to TRBJ2-7; a weak D match, TRBD1 (5 bases). Per germline, CDR1 SGHAT and CDR2 FQNNGV. The CDR3 extends over 12 amino acids. V was trimmed by 5 bases and J by 5 bases, leaving 10 bases between them. The CDR3 DNA follows: TGTGCCAGCAGCCAGACAGCTAACGAGCAGTACGTC. Translating gives CASSQTANEQYV.

The rearrangement links TRBV5-1 to TRBJ1-6; unclear D gene. This CDR3 has 15 amino acids. V lost 4 bases and J lost 8, with 16 bases in between. The germline V gene encodes CDR1 SGHRS and CDR2 YFSETQ. The chain's CDR3 is CASSTQPRVDSPLHF. In DNA form, the CDR3 reads TGCGCCAGCAGCACCCAGCCTCGGGTGGATTCACCCCTCCACTTT.

The CDR3 DNA is TGTGCCAGCAGCCCTTTTCCCGGGACAGGGGGCCAAGGCTATGGCTACACCTTC. The encoded protein is CASSPFPGTGGQGYGYTF. This chain uses TRBV5-4 with TRBJ1-2, with 12 bases that match TRBD1. The germline gives CDR1 SGHNT, CDR2 YYREEE (reference sequence). The CDR3 is 18 residues long. J was trimmed by 4 bases and V by 4 bases; bases with no gene match: 14.

The chain employs TRBV18 and TRBJ1-1; D gene uncertain. The CDR3 spans 14 residues. V lost 5 bases, J lost 5 bases, and 15 bases lay in between. Germline CDR1 KGHSH, CDR2 LQKENI. The CDR3 spells CASSYGLRGTEAFF. DNA for the CDR3: TGTGCCAGCTCATACGGTCTGCGGGGAACTGAAGCTTTCTTT.